A selection of T cell receptor beta chains follows, all from one sample in a study of neurological immune-mediated disorders. TCRdb reprocessed the 5' RACE reads via MiXCR and lists one record per CDR3 protein. The table includes about 71,000 distinct CDR3 sequences, about 13% detected once. Sequenced sample: PBMCs. These receptors originate from a female donor with HTLV-1-associated myelopathy (HAM/TSP). Both conserved end residues are part of each CDR3. D genes are given only for firm matches. Size tells how often a clone was seen (once, few, many) or the class of an expanded clone, and some rows leave it out.

J | D | V | size | CDR3 | DNA
TRBJ1-2 | . | TRBV29-1 | many | CSAEHNRFGYTF | TGCAGCGCTGAACACAACCGTTTCGGGTACACCTTC
TRBJ2-6 | . | TRBV9 | many | CASSVGAISSGANVLTF | TGTGCCAGCAGCGTGGGCGCAATTAGCTCTGGGGCCAACGTCCTGACTTTC
TRBJ2-1 | . | TRBV7-9 | few | CASSGTYYYNEQFF | TGTGCCAGCAGCGGGACGTACTACTACAATGAGCAGTTCTTC
TRBJ2-5 | TRBD2 | TRBV12-5 | few | CASALRGEGETQYF | TGTGCTAGTGCCTTGCGGGGGGAAGGAGAGACCCAGTACTTC
TRBJ2-1 | TRBD2 | TRBV3-1 | many | CASSRSPGLAGDEQFF | TGTGCCAGCAGCCGGTCTCCGGGACTAGCGGGGGATGAGCAGTTCTTC
TRBJ2-1 | . | TRBV6-6 | many | CASRWSYNEQFF | TGTGCCAGCAGGTGGTCTTACAATGAGCAGTTCTTC
TRBJ2-1 | TRBD1 | TRBV28 | many | CASSLGQGQQFF | TGTGCCAGCAGTCTCGGACAGGGTCAGCAGTTCTTC
TRBJ2-7 | TRBD1 | TRBV12-3/TRBV12-4 | many | CASTPGQYYEQYF | TGTGCCAGCACCCCGGGACAGTACTACGAGCAGTACTTC
TRBJ2-3 | . | TRBV6-5 | . | CASSSGSLHWNTQYF | TGTGCCAGCAGTTCCGGGTCCCTGCATTGGAATACGCAGTATTTT
TRBJ2-1 | . | TRBV4-1 | many | CASSQEVGASYNEQFF | TGCGCCAGCAGCCAAGAGGTGGGGGCGTCCTACAATGAGCAGTTCTTC
TRBJ2-7 | . | TRBV5-6 | . | CASSLASSYEQYF | TGTGCCAGCAGCTTGGCAAGCAGCTACGAGCAGTACTTC
TRBJ1-1 | . | TRBV7-2 | many | CASSWGNTEAFF | TGTGCCAGCAGCTGGGGCAACACTGAAGCTTTCTTT
TRBJ2-2 | . | TRBV5-8 | many | CASTYWQGGTGELFF | TGTGCCAGCACCTATTGGCAGGGCGGAACCGGGGAGCTGTTTTTT
TRBJ2-1 | TRBD2 | TRBV5-1 | many | CASSLAAGGPTNEQFF | TGCGCCAGCAGCTTGGCTGCGGGGGGGCCTACCAATGAGCAGTTCTTC
TRBJ2-7 | TRBD1 | TRBV5-1 | many | CASSVLGQGNEQYF | TGCGCCAGCAGCGTCTTGGGACAGGGGAACGAGCAGTACTTC
TRBJ2-3 | . | TRBV3-1 | many | CASSPFMGSTDTQYF | TGTGCCAGCAGCCCCTTTATGGGGAGCACAGATACGCAGTATTTT
TRBJ2-7 | TRBD1 | TRBV18 | . | CAISFTGTAPYEQYF | TGTGCCATCTCATTTACCGGGACAGCCCCCTACGAGCAGTACTTC
TRBJ2-7 | TRBD2 | TRBV5-1 | . | CASSSTSGGGEQYF | TGCGCCAGCAGCTCTACTAGCGGGGGTGGGGAGCAGTACTTC
TRBJ1-1 | . | TRBV20-1 | . | CSARGFWTTEAFF | TGCAGTGCGAGGGGGTTTTGGACCACTGAAGCTTTCTTT
TRBJ1-4 | . | TRBV6-1 | many | CASSEAAGVDEKLFF | TGTGCCAGCAGTGAAGCGGCAGGGGTTGATGAAAAACTGTTTTTT
TRBJ2-2 | TRBD1 | TRBV7-8 | many | CASSPAGQGAAGELFF | TGTGCCAGCAGCCCGGCGGGACAGGGGGCAGCCGGGGAGCTGTTTTTT
TRBJ2-7 | . | TRBV7-2 | . | CASSLLPGSYEQYF | TGTGCCAGCAGCTTACTGCCGGGGAGCTACGAGCAGTACTTC
TRBJ2-4 | TRBD1 | TRBV5-5 | . | CASSQIPGQGKVLQYF | TGTGCCAGCAGCCAAATTCCGGGACAGGGAAAAGTCCTTCAGTACTTC
TRBJ2-1 | TRBD2 | TRBV7-8 | many | CAGQLAGPYNEQFF | TGTGCCGGTCAACTAGCGGGGCCCTACAATGAGCAGTTCTTC
TRBJ2-7 | . | TRBV7-9 | few | CASRRTGSPSAYEQYF | TGTGCCAGCCGAAGGACGGGGTCCCCGTCGGCCTACGAGCAGTACTTC
TRBJ1-3 | . | TRBV4-3 | many | CASSQDPQGPGNTIYF | TGCGCCAGCAGCCAAGATCCACAGGGTCCTGGAAACACCATATATTTT
TRBJ2-7 | . | TRBV12-3/TRBV12-4 | many | CASSWDSPSSYEQYF | TGTGCCAGCAGTTGGGACTCCCCCAGCTCCTACGAGCAGTACTTC
TRBJ1-4 | . | TRBV12-3/TRBV12-4 | . | CASSFFRGEHEKLFF | TGTGCCAGCAGTTTTTTTCGGGGGGAACATGAAAAACTGTTTTTT
TRBJ1-1 | . | TRBV7-2 | once | CASSLDWGLNTEAFF | TGTGCCAGCAGCTTAGATTGGGGCTTGAACACTGAAGCTTTCTTT
TRBJ2-1 | . | TRBV5-1 | many | CASSLEGQQYNEQFF | TGCGCCAGCAGCTTGGAAGGACAGCAATACAATGAGCAGTTCTTC
TRBJ2-7 | TRBD1 | TRBV5-1 | many | CASKRSEGADEQYF | TGCGCCAGCAAACGGTCCGAGGGGGCTGACGAGCAGTACTTC
TRBJ2-5 | . | TRBV5-1 | many | CASGPTGWEETQYF | TGCGCCAGCGGCCCGACAGGATGGGAGGAGACCCAGTACTTC
TRBJ1-3 | . | TRBV28 | many | CASSPPSPRLRNTIYF | TGTGCCAGCAGCCCTCCCTCCCCAAGGCTGCGAAACACCATATATTTT
TRBJ2-1 | . | TRBV5-1 | many | CASSLVWAGAHNEQFF | TGCGCCAGCAGCTTGGTATGGGCGGGGGCCCACAATGAGCAGTTCTTC
TRBJ2-2 | TRBD1 | TRBV28 | many | CASTDRVGVNTGELFF | TGTGCCAGCACCGACAGGGTGGGGGTCAACACCGGGGAGCTGTTTTTT
TRBJ1-1 | TRBD1 | TRBV12-3/TRBV12-4 | many | CASRSSDRARIEAFF | TGTGCCAGCAGATCCTCGGACAGGGCCCGAATAGAAGCTTTCTTT
TRBJ2-3 | . | TRBV5-1 | many | CASSLGGGTDTQYF | TGCGCCAGCAGCTTGGGGGGCGGAACAGATACGCAGTATTTT
TRBJ1-5 | TRBD1 | TRBV11-2 | many | CASSQGRGQGWDQPQHF | TGTGCCAGCAGCCAGGGGAGGGGGCAAGGTTGGGATCAGCCCCAGCATTTT
TRBJ2-4 | TRBD1 | TRBV28 | . | CASSFEPGQWASKNIQYF | TGTGCCAGCAGTTTTGAACCGGGACAGTGGGCGAGCAAAAACATTCAGTACTTC
TRBJ2-5 | . | TRBV5-1 | many | CASSLEPRGGEETQYF | TGCGCCAGCAGCTTGGAACCACGAGGGGGAGAAGAGACCCAGTACTTC
TRBJ2-3 | . | TRBV5-1 | many | CASSLDISFRTDTQYF | TGCGCCAGCAGCTTGGATATTTCCTTCCGCACAGATACGCAGTATTTT
TRBJ2-5 | . | TRBV7-2 | many | CASSSLRETQYF | TGTGCCAGCAGCTCCCTGCGAGAGACCCAGTACTTC
TRBJ2-7 | TRBD2 | TRBV20-1 | many | CSASELAGYLGEQYF | TGCAGTGCTAGCGAACTAGCGGGTTACTTGGGCGAGCAGTACTTC
TRBJ2-2 | . | TRBV7-8 | many | CASSLHSGSGELFF | TGTGCCAGCAGCTTACATTCGGGGAGCGGGGAGCTGTTTTTT
TRBJ2-7 | TRBD1 | TRBV10-3 | many | CAISDQGASYEQYF | TGTGCCATCAGTGATCAGGGGGCGTCCTACGAGCAGTACTTC
TRBJ2-4 | . | TRBV1 | many | CTSSQVESENIQYF | TGCACCAGCAGCCAAGTCGAGAGTGAAAACATTCAGTACTTC
TRBJ2-7 | . | TRBV15 | many | CATSRQGPYEQYF | TGTGCCACCAGCAGACAGGGGCCCTACGAGCAGTACTTC
TRBJ1-2 | . | TRBV3-1 | few | CASSQGYRVAGYTF | TGTGCCAGCAGCCAAGGTTACAGGGTCGCCGGCTACACCTTC
TRBJ2-2 | TRBD1 | TRBV24-1 | many | CATSDYRGATGELFF | TGTGCCACCAGTGATTACAGGGGGGCCACCGGGGAGCTGTTTTTT
TRBJ1-3 | TRBD1 | TRBV20-1 | many | CSVQGAHGNTIYF | TGCAGTGTACAGGGGGCTCACGGAAACACCATATATTTT
TRBJ2-1 | . | TRBV3-1 | many | CASSPGVRFINEQFF | TGTGCCAGCAGCCCTGGGGTCCGGTTCATCAATGAGCAGTTCTTC
TRBJ2-7 | TRBD1 | TRBV5-1 | many | CASSPGTGDDEQYF | TGCGCCAGCAGCCCCGGGACAGGGGACGACGAGCAGTACTTC
TRBJ2-2 | TRBD2 | TRBV9 | many | CASSHGLAGGTGELFF | TGTGCCAGCAGCCATGGACTAGCGGGGGGCACCGGGGAGCTGTTTTTT
TRBJ2-3 | TRBD2 | TRBV5-1 | many | CASSSSGPSTDTQYF | TGCGCCAGCAGCTCTAGCGGTCCTAGCACAGATACGCAGTATTTT
TRBJ2-1 | TRBD2 | TRBV10-2 | . | CASRSGGANEQFF | TGCGCCAGCAGAAGCGGGGGGGCAAATGAGCAGTTCTTC
TRBJ2-1 | . | TRBV7-2 | many | CASSLDPWNEQFF | TGTGCCAGCAGCTTGGACCCTTGGAATGAGCAGTTCTTC
TRBJ2-5 | TRBD1 | TRBV5-1 | . | CASSLQPGTGGGETQYF | TGCGCCAGCAGCTTACAACCCGGGACAGGGGGTGGAGAGACCCAGTACTTC